This T cell receptor (beta chain) was recorded in a study of response to subunit inactivated influenza vaccine. Study-level points and caveats: Every seasonal influenza vaccination brings in few new T cells, the authors suggested.

In this sample, this clonotype turned up a few times. The antigen remains unidentified. TCRdb independently ran MiXCR on the RT-PCR reads; one entry per CDR3 protein. The top ten hold 11% of the sample, which has 650,000 to 700,000 distinct CDR3 sequences, roughly 14% seen once. The input for sequencing was PBMCs from blood, taken 11 to 12 days after vaccination. The receptor was derived from a man in his fifties who received an inactivated influenza vaccine.

The CDR3 DNA follows: TGCAGTGCTAGAGATCAGTTGGAACAGCTTCAAGAGACCCAGTACTTC. It encodes CSARDQLEQLQETQYF. The chain uses TRBV20-1 and TRBJ2-5; D is unresolved. Germline lookup yields CDR1 DFQATT and CDR2 SNEGSKA (reference sequence). The CDR3 extends over 16 amino acids. V was cut by 0 bases and J by 2 bases, with 16 bases left in between.